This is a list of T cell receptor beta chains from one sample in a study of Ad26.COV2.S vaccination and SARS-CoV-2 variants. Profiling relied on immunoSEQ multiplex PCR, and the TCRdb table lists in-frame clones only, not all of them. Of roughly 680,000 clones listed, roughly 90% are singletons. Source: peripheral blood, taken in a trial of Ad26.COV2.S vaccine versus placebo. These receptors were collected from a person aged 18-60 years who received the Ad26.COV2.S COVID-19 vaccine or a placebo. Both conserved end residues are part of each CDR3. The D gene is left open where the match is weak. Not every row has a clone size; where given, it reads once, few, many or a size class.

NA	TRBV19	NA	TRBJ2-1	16	CASSIDGASSYNEQFF	TGTGCCAGTAGTATAGACGGTGCGAGCTCCTACAATGAGCAGTTCTTC
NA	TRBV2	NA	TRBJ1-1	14	CASSELRGLTEAFF	TGTGCCAGCAGTGAACTGCGGGGCCTCACTGAAGCTTTCTTT
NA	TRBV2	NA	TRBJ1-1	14	CASKRESMNTEAFF	TGTGCCAGCAAACGGGAGAGCATGAACACTGAAGCTTTCTTT
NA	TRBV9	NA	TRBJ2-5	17	CASTLEKGSRSQETQYF	TGTGCCAGCACCCTCGAGAAGGGCAGCCGATCGCAAGAGACCCAGTACTTC
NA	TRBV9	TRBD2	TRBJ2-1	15	CASSRLAGGLGEQFF	TGTGCCAGCAGCAGACTAGCGGGGGGGTTAGGTGAGCAGTTCTTC
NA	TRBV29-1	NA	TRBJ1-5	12	CSVGLGGQPQHF	TGCAGCGTTGGCTTAGGCGGTCAGCCCCAGCATTTT
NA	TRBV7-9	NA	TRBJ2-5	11	CASSLVETQYF	TGTGCCAGCAGCTTAGTGGAGACCCAGTACTTC
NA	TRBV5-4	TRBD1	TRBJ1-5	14	CASSSQGIDQPQHF	TGTGCCAGCAGCTCACAGGGGATTGACCAGCCCCAGCATTTT
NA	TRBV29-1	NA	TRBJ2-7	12	CSVDIGSYEQYF	TGCAGCGTTGATATAGGTTCCTACGAGCAGTACTTC
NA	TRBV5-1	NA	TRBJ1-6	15	CASRQGTLYNSPLHF	TGCGCCAGCAGACAAGGGACACTTTATAATTCACCCCTCCACTTT
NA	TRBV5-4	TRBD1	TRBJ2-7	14	CASSVGQGSYEQYF	TGTGCCAGCAGCGTAGGACAGGGATCCTACGAGCAGTACTTC
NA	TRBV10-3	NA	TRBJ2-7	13	CAISRLQSYEQYF	TGTGCCATCAGCAGGTTGCAATCCTACGAGCAGTACTTC
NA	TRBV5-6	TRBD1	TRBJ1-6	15	CASSIRDRGPSPLHF	TGTGCCAGCAGCATCCGGGACAGGGGGCCTTCACCCCTCCACTTT
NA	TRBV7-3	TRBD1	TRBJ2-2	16	CASSFLPGQATGELFF	TGTGCCAGCAGCTTTCTCCCGGGACAGGCGACCGGGGAGCTGTTTTTT
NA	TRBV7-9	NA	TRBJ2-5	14	CASSLESSRETQYF	TGTGCCAGCAGCTTAGAGTCTAGCAGAGAGACCCAGTACTTC
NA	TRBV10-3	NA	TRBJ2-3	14	CAISAGDTTDTQYF	TGTGCCATCAGTGCCGGAGACACCACAGATACGCAGTATTTT
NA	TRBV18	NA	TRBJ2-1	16	CASSPKGQSSYNEQFF	TGTGCCAGCTCACCTAAAGGACAGAGCTCCTACAATGAGCAGTTCTTC
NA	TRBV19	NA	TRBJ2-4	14	CASSLGLAKNIQYF	TGTGCCAGTAGCCTCGGACTAGCCAAAAACATTCAGTACTTC
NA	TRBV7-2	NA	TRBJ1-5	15	CASSLVGGGNQPQHF	TGTGCCAGCAGCTTAGTGGGGGGTGGCAATCAGCCCCAGCATTTT
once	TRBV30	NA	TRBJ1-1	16	CAWSPGPRAMNTEAFF	TGTGCCTGGAGTCCCGGGCCCAGGGCAATGAACACTGAAGCTTTCTTT
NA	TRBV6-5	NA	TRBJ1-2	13	CASRKDGNYGYTF	TGTGCCAGCAGAAAGGACGGAAACTATGGCTACACCTTC
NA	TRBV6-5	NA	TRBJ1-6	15	CASSYRGASGSPLHF	TGTGCCAGCAGTTATAGGGGGGCCAGTGGTTCACCCCTCCACTTT
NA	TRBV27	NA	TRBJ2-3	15	CASSSGTVRADTQYF	TGTGCCAGCAGTTCCGGGACCGTACGGGCAGATACGCAGTATTTT
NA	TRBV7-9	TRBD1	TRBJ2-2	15	CASSVGQGGYRELFF	TGTGCCAGCAGCGTGGGACAGGGGGGCTATAGGGAGCTGTTTTTT
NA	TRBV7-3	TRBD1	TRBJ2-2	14	CASSSQGDTGELFF	TGTGCCAGCAGCTCACAGGGGGACACCGGGGAGCTGTTTTTT
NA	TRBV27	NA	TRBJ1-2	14	CASSSPGLNSGYTF	TGTGCCAGCAGTTCCCCGGGACTGAACAGTGGCTACACCTTC
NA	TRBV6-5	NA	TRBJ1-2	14	CASVGGVRFYGYTF	TGTGCCAGCGTGGGGGGGGTGAGGTTCTATGGCTACACCTTC
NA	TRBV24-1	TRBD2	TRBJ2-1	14	CATSAGGGISEQFF	TGTGCCACCAGTGCCGGGGGGGGTATAAGTGAGCAGTTCTTC
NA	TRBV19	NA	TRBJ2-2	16	CASSYSAGADTGELFF	TGTGCCAGTAGTTATTCGGCGGGGGCGGACACCGGGGAGCTGTTTTTT
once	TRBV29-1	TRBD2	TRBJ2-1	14	CSASGLAGVNEQFF	TGCAGCGCCTCCGGACTAGCGGGCGTCAATGAGCAGTTCTTC